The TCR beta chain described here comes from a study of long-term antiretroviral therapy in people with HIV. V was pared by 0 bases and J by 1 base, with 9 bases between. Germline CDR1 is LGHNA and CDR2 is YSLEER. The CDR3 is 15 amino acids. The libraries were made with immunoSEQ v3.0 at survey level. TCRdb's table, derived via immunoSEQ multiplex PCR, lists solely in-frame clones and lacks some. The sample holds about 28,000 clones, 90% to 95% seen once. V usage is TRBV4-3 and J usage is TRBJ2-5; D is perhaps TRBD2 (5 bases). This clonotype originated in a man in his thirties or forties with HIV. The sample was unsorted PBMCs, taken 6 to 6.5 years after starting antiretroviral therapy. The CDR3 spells CASSQDITSQETQYF. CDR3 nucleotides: TGCGCCAGCAGCCAAGATATCACTAGCCAAGAGACCCAGTACTTC.